The sample holds a few counts of the clone carrying this T cell receptor beta chain. Its antigen remains unidentified. Primers for the PCR totalled 60 Vbeta and 13 Jbeta. Only in-frame clones appear in the TCRdb table, and some are missing; sequencing was by immunoSEQ multiplex PCR. The top ten clones hold over 4.5% of a sample with about 130,000 clones, roughly 77% of them seen once. These data are taken from a study of cytomegalovirus exposure and HLA in healthy donors. Findings and limits, study-wide: Analyzed later, most CMV-associated TCR beta chains appeared HLA-restricted. About 87% or about 30% of the time was how often most TCR beta V segments were productive, according to an earlier analysis.

The germline V gene encodes CDR1 SGHDT and CDR2 YYEEEE. There are 14 residues in the CDR3. Deletions cut 1 base from V and 6 bases from J, with 10 bases between. The V and J genes are TRBV5-6 and TRBJ1-4, with a weak D call TRBD1 (5 bases). The sequencing sample was made of PBMCs. The origin of this receptor is a woman aged 40 to 50 in good health and CMV-seropositive. CDR3 region: CASSLLGGYEKLFF. The CDR3 coding sequence is TGTGCCAGCAGCTTGTTGGGGGGTTATGAAAAACTGTTTTTT.